This record looks at one T cell receptor (beta chain) sequence and its context. As yet, its antigen is unknown. Autoimmune disease history or systemic immunosuppression led to patient exclusion. Trimming left V 4 bases short and J 4 bases short, with 14 bases between. The CDR3 runs 14 residues. Germline V gives CDR1 SGHDT, CDR2 YYEEEE. These data are taken from a study of OX40 agonist ivuxolimab in advanced cancers. Study as a whole: Ivuxolimab, an agonistic anti-OX40 (CD134) antibody, was given to patients. Findings and limits, study-wide: Dose levels from 0.1 to 3.0 mg/kg saw CD4+ and CD8+ blood T cells expand clonally by week 6. Antigens targeted by the expanded peripheral T cells were not determined.

Sequencing was performed with immunoSEQ multiplex PCR; in TCRdb, only in-frame clones are kept and a portion is missing. The sample yields 70,000 to 100,000 clones, around 84% seen once. The receptor was isolated from an adult with an advanced solid tumor such as melanoma, head and neck, liver or kidney cancer. V gene TRBV5-6 combines with J gene TRBJ1-2, with D perhaps TRBD1 (5 bases). Sequenced here: CD4+ or CD8+ T cells sorted from blood, sampled in a trial of the OX40 agonist ivuxolimab. CDR3 protein: CASSPGQVSYGYTF. The CDR3 DNA reads TGTGCCAGCAGCCCGGGGCAGGTCAGCTATGGCTACACCTTC.